This TCR beta chain came from a study of beta chain features in type 1 diabetes (dated by TCRdb to the late 2010s). At the level of the whole study: No differences in mean age, gender distribution, total cell number or subset yield were found between patients and healthy donors. In the study, TCRB repertoires of sorted circulating CD4+ T cell subsets from recently diagnosed type 1 diabetes patients were compared with those of matched healthy donors. A total of roughly 100,000,000 sorted cells were examined across all samples, and the number of cells per subset was strongly correlated with RNA yield. Regulatory and stem cell-like memory subsets were isolated from only 8 patients and roughly eight healthy donors, whereas naive and central memory subsets came from all 30 or so donors.

This clone was counted a few times. This receptor's antigen is unknown. The sample holds no much larger clone one base away, and base qualities are not on file. Each donor gave one peripheral blood draw, approximately 120 mL on average, collected into heparinised tubes. Naive, central memory, regulatory and stem cell-like memory CD4+ T cells were sorted on a BD FACSAria II using a panel including CD45RO, CCR7, CD25, CD127, CD95 and CD27. All sorted populations exceeded 95% purity. Right away, PBMCs were isolated by Lymphoprep density gradient centrifugation and were stained directly, with no culture step. So that batch effects would be minimized, each experiment stained and sorted samples in pairs, pairing one healthy donor with one patient. What the work shows at the level of the full study, not this receptor alone: The naive, central memory and regulatory TCRB repertoires appeared to resemble one another more closely among patients than among healthy donors. Fewer insertions and more nucleotide deletions at VDJ recombination sites were observed in patients with type 1 diabetes, implying thymic rearrangement abnormalities. Because cDNA was sequenced instead of genomic DNA, highly expressing activated cells could be over-represented, though the groups showed no difference in activation or CD3 levels. In all four CD4+ subsets, TCRB CDR3 length was moderately but significantly shorter in type 1 diabetes patients. Because the HLA sub-analyses included only small numbers of individuals, any influence of HLA type on TCRB rearrangement was left unresolved. PCR may preferentially amplify shorter templates, but because patient and control samples were amplified and corrected together, any resulting skew would affect both groups equally.

The entire isolated RNA was reverse transcribed using the High Capacity cDNA Reverse Transcription Kit, and thus expressed TCRB transcripts were sequenced. Deep immunoSEQ sequencing was applied to naive, central memory and regulatory T cell samples, giving an average of about 3.57 million total reads per sample. Sorted cells were lysed in RLT buffer and RNA was extracted with DNase-treated RNeasy Micro or Mini kits, depending on cell number. To prevent cross-contamination, each cell subset was processed individually, whereas patient and healthy donor samples were processed jointly. TCRB sequences were amplified from cDNA with the immunoSEQ multiplex PCR, producing 87-bp fragments spanning the CDR3 region. The amplicons were sequenced using the Illumina HiSeq platform. Concerning the study's data processing: PCR bias was computationally corrected using synthetic template baselines, reads within Hamming distance 2 were collapsed, and singletons that could not be merged were discarded. Reads were aligned against IMGT so that V, D and J genes, CDR3 length and insertions or deletions at six rearrangement sites could be assigned. Clonotype counts were normalized to sorted cell number within each subset before computing true diversity and Gini coefficients with the tcR R package. The overlap coefficient, calculated on TCRB nucleotide sequences, was used to quantify repertoire sharing. Out-of-frame TCRB sequences from naive cells were analyzed to stand in for the pre-selection repertoire. As stored in TCRdb, this immuneACCESS dataset retains in-frame rearrangements with V and J assigned. A fraction of the clones does not appear; measured against another copy, unresolved V genes explain less than half of the discrepancy, and the remainder lacks a known reason. That table furnishes V, J and clone size, whereas the DNA furnished D and trimming. This sample comprises around 500,000 clones, approximately 10% of them detected only once. The ten largest clones capture approximately 0.045% of the sample.

Relative to germline, V is 1 base shorter and J is 3 bases shorter, with 8 bases between their ends. Based on the germline V gene (reference sequence), the CDR1 and CDR2 sequences are PRHDT and FYEKMQ. From its cysteine to its phenylalanine, the CDR3 spans 14 amino acids. Only CDR3 DNA is held: 42 bases, read in frame from base 1. The sequence was obtained from a woman younger than 35 in good health. The chain uses TRBV13 and TRBJ2-3; the D gene is perhaps TRBD1, on 6 matching bases. Specimen: naive CD4+ T cells from blood. The cell subset or site label on this specimen signifies: true naive CD4+ T cells. The DNA reads TGTGCCAGCAGCTTAGTTGGACAGACAGATACGCAGTATTTT. This gives the protein CASSLVGQTDTQYF.